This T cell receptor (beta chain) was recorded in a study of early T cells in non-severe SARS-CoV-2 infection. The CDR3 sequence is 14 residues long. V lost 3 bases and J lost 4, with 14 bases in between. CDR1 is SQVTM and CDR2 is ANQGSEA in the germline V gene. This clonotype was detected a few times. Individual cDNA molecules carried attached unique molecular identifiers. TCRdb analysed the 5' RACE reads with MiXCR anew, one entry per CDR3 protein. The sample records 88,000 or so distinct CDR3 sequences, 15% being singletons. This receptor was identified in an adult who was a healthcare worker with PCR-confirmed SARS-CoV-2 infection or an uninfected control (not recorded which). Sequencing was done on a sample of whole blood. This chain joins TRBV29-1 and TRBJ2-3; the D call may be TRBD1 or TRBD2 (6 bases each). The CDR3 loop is CSVDDNRGPDTQYF. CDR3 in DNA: TGCAGCGTTGACGACAATCGGGGGCCAGATACGCAGTATTTT.